This TCR beta chain was profiled in a study of T cell responses to AZD1222 COVID-19 vaccine. Sequenced by immunoSEQ multiplex PCR; TCRdb stores in-frame clones only, minus some. The data hold more than 85,000 clones, with approximately 85% observed a single time. Findings and limits, study-wide: Vaccine-associated CD4 TCRs spanned spike, dominant at 160-218 and 743-854. Only a handful of AZD1222 recipients tested seropositive at baseline. It should be noted that donors were predominantly white British and more often female, and clonal diversity was possibly underestimated.

Regarding this clone: Its antigen remains unidentified.

Trimming removed 3 bases at V and 1 base at J, with 11 bases between. The CDR3 contains 15 residues. Germline V lookup: CDR1 KGHDR, CDR2 SFDVKD. V and J are TRBV24-1 and TRBJ1-1; D might be TRBD1 (5 bases). The source is an adult in good health. This specimen was peripheral blood, taken on day 0 of AZD1222 vaccination. The CDR3 DNA reads TGTGCCACCAGTGATACTGGGGGGGGGAACACTGAAGCTTTCTTT. Its protein is CATSDTGGGNTEAFF.